This TCR beta chain was captured in a study of shared clonotypes between healthy human individuals. Looking at the study overall: Ranging from 18 to 49 in age, donors were a couple of women and three men. Study results and limitations: Clonotype sharing among the donors was expected to vary with sequencing depth. The low donor count limited represented genetic and exposure-history diversity.

About this clone: The antigen is unknown.

The naive CD8 fraction comprised CD45RO-negative cells positively selected for CCR7 and excluded terminally differentiated effector memory CD45RA+ cells. Germline lookup yields CDR1 LGHNA and CDR2 YNFKEQ. Trimming shortened V by 2 bases and J by 2 bases, and 13 bases separated the two germline ends. The CDR3 loop spans 16 amino acids. Only in-frame clones appear in the TCRdb table, and some are missing; sequencing was by immunoSEQ multiplex PCR. The profile shows about 580,000 clones, roughly 98% of them singletons. The sample comprised naive CD8+ T cells sorted from blood. V and J are TRBV4-2 and TRBJ1-3, with no clear D. This TCR came from a man aged 25 to 45 in good health. The CDR3 spells CASSQHSASAGNTIYF. The CDR3 DNA reads TGTGCCAGCAGCCAACACTCGGCTTCAGCTGGAAACACCATATATTTT.